The 31 T cell receptor beta chains below all came from one sample that was sequenced in a study of blood T cell repertoires in COVID-19. Measured with immunoSEQ multiplex PCR; TCRdb has only the in-frame clones, and not every one. The table shows 200,000 to 250,000 clones, with more than 85% occurring only once. The source material was peripheral blood. These TCRs come from a man between 35 and 55 years old with active or convalescent COVID-19.

The chain recombines TRBV12-3 or TRBV12-4 with TRBJ1-2; D may be TRBD1 (6 bases). CDR3 length: 11 residues. Deletions cut 5 bases from V and 8 bases from J, with 9 bases between. The CDR3 DNA reads as TGTGCCAGCAGTCCAGGGGAGGGCTACACCTTC. It translates to CASSPGEGYTF.

This chain uses TRBV10-2 with TRBJ2-5, with 9 positions matching TRBD2. The junction had 6 bases not matched to a gene; V was cut back by 8 bases and J by 2 bases. Per the germline V gene, CDR1 is WSHSY and CDR2 is SAAADI. There are 14 residues in the CDR3. CDR3 amino acids: CASSPSGEQETQYF. The CDR3, as DNA: TGCGCCAGCTCGCCTAGCGGGGAGCAAGAGACCCAGTACTTC.

Worth noting for this clone: The junction and the germline gene differ at one end; a read error may be behind it. In the same sample, other DNA sequences code for this CDR3. The chain carries TRBV18 and TRBJ2-7; 7 nucleotides line up with TRBD1. The CDR3 extends over 15 amino acids. Per germline, CDR1 KGHSH and CDR2 LQKENI. The CDR3 spells CASSPSGGPPYEQYF. CDR3 DNA: TGTGCCAGTTCACCCTCAGGGGGACCCCCTTACGAGCAGTACTTC. The variable domain in full, with the rest retrieved from reference TRBV18 and TRBJ2-7, is NAGVMQNPRHLVRRRGQEARLRCSPMKGHSHVYWYRQLPEEGLKFMVYLQKENIIDESGMPKERFSAEFPKEGPSILRIQQVVRGDSAAYFCASSPSGGPPYEQYFGPGTRLTVT.

The rearrangement links TRBV28 to TRBJ2-7; 7 nucleotides align to TRBD1. V lost 4 bases and J lost 7; bases outside the gene matches: 19. CDR1 and CDR2 (germline): MDHEN, SYDVKM. There are 17 residues in the CDR3. CDR3 DNA sequence: TGTGCCAGCAGTTCAGTCCGGACAGGATCAAGGAAGAGGGAGCAGTACTTC. This translates into CASSSVRTGSRKREQYF.

CDR3 in amino acids: CASSQDLPGRITDTQYF. CDR3 DNA sequence: TGTGCCAGCAGCCAAGACCTTCCGGGAAGGATCACAGATACGCAGTATTTT. The chain uses TRBV14 and TRBJ2-3; weak D call: TRBD2 (5 bases). Germline V gives CDR1 SGHDN, CDR2 FVKESK. The CDR3 is 17 residues long. V gave up 0 bases and J gave up 2 bases, with 15 bases separating them. Together with reference TRBV14 and TRBJ2-3, the CDR3 gives the full variable domain: EAGVTQFPSHSVIEKGQTVTLRCDPISGHDNLYWYRRVMGKEIKFLLHFVKESKQDESGMPNNRFLAERTGGTYSTLKVQPAELEDSGVYFCASSQDLPGRITDTQYFGPGTRLTVL.

This clone was counted between two and nine times. In DNA, the CDR3 is TGTGCCAGCAGCCCGGACAGCCGTTATTCACCCCTCCACTTT. This sequence encodes CASSPDSRYSPLHF. The V and J genes are TRBV5-4 and TRBJ1-6; D might be TRBD1 (6 bases). This CDR3 has 14 amino acids. The V gene lost 4 bases and the J gene lost 8 bases, with 13 bases spanning the gap. The V gene's germline CDR1 is SGHNT and CDR2 YYREEE (reference sequence).

The genes are TRBV2 and TRBJ1-4, with unresolved D. Germline V gene sequence: CDR1 SNHLY, CDR2 FYNNEI. The CDR3 covers 12 residues. The V end was cut by 6 bases, the J end by 4 bases, with 6 bases between. The CDR3 DNA is TGTGCCAGCAGCCGGGATAATGAAAAACTGTTTTTT. It encodes CASSRDNEKLFF.

This clone has just a few counts. This rearrangement joins TRBV2 to TRBJ2-7; 11 bases fit TRBD2. Germline values: CDR1 SNHLY, CDR2 FYNNEI. With 3 bases clipped from V and 8 bases from J, the junction kept 12 bases outside the gene matches. The CDR3 has 16 amino acids. CDR3 protein: CASSEGLLAGVEKQYF. The CDR3 nucleotides read TGTGCCAGCAGTGAGGGATTACTAGCGGGGGTTGAAAAGCAGTACTTC.

The gene calls are TRBV7-3 and TRBJ2-1, with D unresolved. Deletions cut 5 bases from V and 10 bases from J, with 9 bases between. The CDR3 is 11 residues long. The germline V gene encodes CDR1 SGHTA and CDR2 FQGTGA. CDR3 sequence (DNA): TGTGCCAGCAGCCGTGAACAGGAGCAGTTCTTC. Translating it yields CASSREQEQFF.

The chain couples TRBV6-5 to TRBJ1-2, with 7 bases that match TRBD1. Germline values: CDR1 MNHEY, CDR2 SVGAGI. This CDR3 is built from 14 residues. Losses at the gene ends were 4 bases for V and 4 bases for J; bases not matched to a gene: 6. CDR3 DNA sequence: TGTGCCAGCAGTTCCAGGGGGTCGGGCTATGGCTACACCTTC. Translation gives CASSSRGSGYGYTF.

This clone has just a few counts. The chain carries TRBV4-2 and TRBJ1-6, with 10 bases fitting TRBD1. The CDR3 consists of 16 residues. Trimming took 3 bases from V and 7 from J; bases not matched to a gene: 6. Germline assignment: CDR1 LGHNA and CDR2 YNFKEQ. Written as DNA, the CDR3 is TGTGCCAGCAGCCACGAAAGGACAGGGGGGAATTCACCCCTCCACTTT. It yields the protein CASSHERTGGNSPLHF.

The chain links TRBV29-1 to TRBJ2-7, with 7 positions matching TRBD2. The CDR3 has 14 residues. V was clipped by 3 bases and J by 3 bases; unmatched bases: 8. The germline V gene encodes CDR1 SQVTM and CDR2 ANQGSEA. DNA of the CDR3: TGCAGCGTTGACGAATCGGGAGGTGGCTACGAGCAGTACTTC. Its translation: CSVDESGGGYEQYF.

The chain couples TRBV21-1 to TRBJ1-5. TRBV21-1 is a pseudogene locus. CDR3 length: 15 residues. DNA of the CDR3: TGTGCCAGCAGCAACGGGGAAAATAGCAATCAGCCCCAGCATTTT. Its translation is CASSNGENSNQPQHF.

J is TRBJ1-5 and V is TRBV28; no definite D call. Germline V lookup: CDR1 MDHEN, CDR2 SYDVKM. The CDR3 is 13 residues long. V lost 8 bases and J lost 6, with 14 bases in between. CDR3 DNA sequence: TGTGCCAGCGCATTCCTTTCAGTTCAGCCCCAGCATTTT. Protein product: CASAFLSVQPQHF.

V usage is TRBV15 and J usage is TRBJ2-7; possibly TRBD1 for D (6 bases). The V end was cut by 9 bases, the J end by 0 bases, with 12 bases between. The germline gives CDR1 LNHNV, CDR2 YYDKDF (reference sequence). The CDR3 is 13 residues long. The CDR3 is CATATGISYEQYF. CDR3 in DNA: TGTGCCACTGCGACAGGAATCTCCTACGAGCAGTACTTC.

The DNA of the CDR3 is TGTGCCAGCACCTTCTCCTCGGGTGGCTACGAGCAGTACTTC. Its protein is CASTFSSGGYEQYF. This chain uses TRBV7-9 with TRBJ2-7; D ambiguous. CDR1 is SEHNR, CDR2 FQNEAQ, per germline (reference sequence). With 7 bases removed from V and 3 bases from J, the gap between germline ends came to 16 bases. This CDR3 contains 14 residues.

The CDR3 DNA reads TGTGCCAGCAGCCGAAATAGCGGGAGCGCCTACGAGCAGTACTTC. It is translated as CASSRNSGSAYEQYF. The chain combines TRBV7-3 with TRBJ2-7, with 9 positions matching TRBD2. V gave up 5 bases and J gave up 2 bases; unmatched junction bases: 7. The germline gives CDR1 SGHTA, CDR2 FQGTGA. This CDR3 comprises 15 residues.

The V call is TRBV7-3, the J call TRBJ2-7, with D possibly TRBD1 on 6 matching bases. CDR1 and CDR2 from the germline V gene are SGHTA and FQGTGA. The V end was cut by 1 base, the J end by 12 bases, with 13 bases between. The length of the CDR3 is 12 residues. CDR3 amino acids: CASSLRTAAGYF. CDR3 nucleotides: TGTGCCAGCAGCTTAAGGACAGCCGCGGGGTACTTC.

CDR3 region: CASSPSNQPQHF. The CDR3 DNA sequence: TGTGCCAGCAGCCCCTCCAATCAGCCCCAGCATTTT. The V and J genes are TRBV6-6 and TRBJ1-5; no clear D. This CDR3 comprises 12 residues. Germline V gene sequence: CDR1 MNHNY, CDR2 SVGAGI (reference sequence). Trimming removed 6 bases from V and 3 bases from J, with 6 bases in between.

The chain joins TRBV28 to TRBJ2-7; 9 nucleotides align to TRBD2. CDR1 MDHEN and CDR2 SYDVKM come from the germline V gene. Losses at the gene ends were 3 bases for V and 6 bases for J; bases not matched to a gene: 6. This CDR3 is 14 amino acids long. CDR3: CASSLAGGPSEQYF. The CDR3 coding sequence is TGTGCCAGCAGTTTGGCGGGAGGGCCGAGCGAGCAGTACTTC.

The V and J genes are TRBV5-1 and TRBJ1-1; perhaps TRBD1 as D (6 bases). Germline V lookup: CDR1 SGHRS, CDR2 YFSETQ. The CDR3 is 14 amino acids. The V and J ends lost 3 bases and 2 bases respectively, with 11 bases between them. The CDR3 loop reads CASSSLTGNTEAFF. CDR3 nucleotide sequence: TGCGCCAGCAGCTCTCTGACAGGAAACACTGAAGCTTTCTTT.

The V call is TRBV11-3, the J call TRBJ1-5, with 10 bases identical to TRBD1. The V gene's germline CDR1 is SGHNT and CDR2 YENEEA. The length of the CDR3 is 14 residues. The V segment lost 10 bases and the J segment 4 bases; nucleotides outside the gene matches: 7. DNA of the CDR3: TGTGCCATACACCGGGACAGGGGAAATCAGCCCCAGCATTTT. Protein product: CAIHRDRGNQPQHF. Looking up the rest from reference TRBV11-3 and TRBJ1-5 gives the full variable domain: EAGVVQSPRYKIIEKKQPVAFWCNPISGHNTLYWYLQNLGQGPELLIRYENEEAVDDSQLPKDRFSAERLKGVDSTLKIQPAELGDSAVYLCAIHRDRGNQPQHFGDGTRLSIL.

The chain combines TRBV27 with TRBJ1-3; 7 bases map to TRBD1. CDR1 is MNHEY, CDR2 SMNVEV, per germline (reference sequence). CDR3 length: 15 amino acids. The V gene end was trimmed by 0 bases and the J gene end by 4 bases; junction bases not matched to a gene: 3. The CDR3 reads CASSLSWTGGNTIYF. CDR3 DNA sequence: TGTGCCAGCAGTTTATCGTGGACAGGAGGAAACACCATATATTTT.

J is TRBJ1-5 and V is TRBV28; TRBD1 matches at 8 bases. Germline values: CDR1 MDHEN, CDR2 SYDVKM. The CDR3 consists of 16 residues. The trim removed 8 bases at V and 5 bases at J, leaving 14 bases unmatched. The CDR3 region has the DNA TGTGCCAGCCAACGTGTGCGACAGGGGAGTGATCAGCCCCAGCATTTT. Translation gives CASQRVRQGSDQPQHF.

This chain links TRBV10-2 with TRBJ1-2; 8 positions match TRBD1. The junction had 10 bases not matched to a gene; V was cut back by 7 bases and J by 6 bases. Germline loops: CDR1 WSHSY, CDR2 SAAADI. The CDR3 has 14 residues. In nucleotides, the CDR3 is TGCGCCAGCACCTACCCGGACAGGGAGGATGGCTACACCTTC. As protein: CASTYPDREDGYTF.

This rearrangement joins TRBV29-1 to TRBJ2-7; 7 bases are a match to TRBD1. CDR1 SQVTM and CDR2 ANQGSEA come from the germline V gene. V trimming: 2 bases; J trimming: 4 bases; junction bases outside the gene matches: 8. The CDR3 has 14 residues. The CDR3 here is CSVESRGKDYEQYF. The CDR3 bases are TGCAGCGTTGAAAGCAGGGGGAAGGATTACGAGCAGTACTTC.

The chain carries TRBV28 and TRBJ2-3, with D maybe TRBD2 (6 bases). Germline values: CDR1 MDHEN, CDR2 SYDVKM. The CDR3 covers 14 residues. The V and J ends lost 6 bases and 0 bases respectively, with 10 bases between them. The CDR3 protein is CASRLGTSTDTQYF. The CDR3 nucleotides are TGTGCCAGCAGGCTGGGGACTAGCACAGATACGCAGTATTTT.

The CDR3 loop reads CASSRGGAGVNYEQYF. The CDR3 DNA is TGTGCCAGCAGCCGAGGGGGCGCAGGAGTAAATTACGAGCAGTACTTC. The V and J genes are TRBV7-8 and TRBJ2-7, with TRBD1 identical over 7 bases. Germline V gene sequence: CDR1 SGHVS, CDR2 FQNEAQ. The CDR3 has 16 residues. The J segment lost 4 bases and the V segment lost 5 bases, leaving 14 bases of the junction unmatched.

V is TRBV3-1 (or the pseudogene TRBV3-2) and J is TRBJ1-2, with 8 bases aligning to TRBD1. Losses at the gene ends were 1 base for V and 5 bases for J; bases not matched to a gene: 6. The CDR3 has 15 amino acids. CDR1 LGHDT and CDR2 YNNKEL come from the germline V gene (reference sequence). The CDR3 nucleotides read TGTGCCAGCAGCCAAGGGGGGACAGGCGCTTATGGCTACACCTTC. Translated: CASSQGGTGAYGYTF.

This clone has more than one count but fewer than ten. This rearrangement joins TRBV15 to TRBJ1-1, with D unclear. Looked up from germline, CDR1 is LNHNV and CDR2 is YYDKDF (reference sequence). CDR3 length equals 14 residues. V dropped 5 bases and J dropped 6 bases, with 16 bases sitting between them. CDR3 residues: CATSRLEVVSEAFF. The CDR3 DNA is TGTGCCACCAGCCGCCTAGAGGTGGTTTCTGAAGCTTTCTTT.

The chain uses TRBV19 and TRBJ2-1; the D gene is possibly TRBD2 (6 bases). V lost 3 bases and J lost 1, with 7 bases in between. The CDR3 extends over 14 amino acids. Germline lookup yields CDR1 LNHDA and CDR2 SQIVND (reference sequence). For the CDR3, the DNA is TGTGCCAGTAGTATGGGGGGTTCCTACAATGAGCAGTTCTTC. As protein: CASSMGGSYNEQFF.